This T cell receptor (beta chain) was retrieved from a study of T cell responses to AZD1222 COVID-19 vaccine. Study-wide points: Unmutated variant regions reportedly attract nearly half of all spike-specific TCRs. Most donors were white British and more were female, and clonal diversity was possibly underestimated.

The germline V gene has CDR1 SGHRS and CDR2 YFSETQ. The CDR3 is 13 amino acids. V dropped 0 bases and J dropped 5 bases, with 6 bases sitting between them. As regards this clone: The antigen is undetermined.

Generated by immunoSEQ multiplex PCR, the TCRdb table keeps only in-frame clones and is missing some. The sample lists about 220,000 clones; about 92% were seen once. This clonotype originated in an adult in good health. The sequencing used peripheral blood, collected on day 0 of MenACWY control vaccination. V usage is TRBV5-1 and J usage is TRBJ1-5; D is unclear. Written as DNA, the CDR3 is TGCGCCAGCAGCTTGGGGGCAGATCAGCCCCAGCATTTT. Amino acid sequence: CASSLGADQPQHF.